This T cell receptor (beta chain) stems from a study of T cells in Graves' hyperthyroidism and ophthalmopathy. General study results and limits: Ophthalmopathy stood apart from stable hyperthyroidism in a 13 V-J model. Most clonotypes that expanded in the thyroid above 0.001 also showed up in blood.

The CDR3 extends over 16 amino acids. The V and J ends lost 5 bases and 7 bases, in that order; junction bases with no gene match: 9. The germline V gene encodes CDR1 ENHRY and CDR2 SYGVKD. Patients having uncontrolled infection, another autoimmune disease, pregnancy or lactation were not included. Used for diagnoses were clinical symptoms, serum thyroxine and TRAb, thyroid ultrasound and orbital computed tomography. There were TCR beta CDR3 regions amplified from RNA transcripts. In the first-round RT-PCR of the TCR CDR3, the HTBI primer set was used. TCRdb used MiXCR to reprocess the multiplex PCR reads, holding one entry per CDR3 protein. The sample holds about 660,000 distinct CDR3 sequences, just under 45% seen once. Worth noting for this clonotype: No antigen is known for it.

The receptor was isolated from an adult man with Graves' disease, either hyperthyroidism or ophthalmopathy (not recorded which). The V and J genes are TRBV10-3 and TRBJ1-6; 9 bases map to TRBD1. The sample consisted of peripheral blood or thyroid tissue (not recorded which). The CDR3 nucleotides read TGTGCCATCAGTTTAAGGACAGGGGACGGAAATTCACCCCTCCACTTT. Its translation: CAISLRTGDGNSPLHF.